A single sample gave rise to the 6 T cell receptor beta chains below, sequenced in a study of sequential checkpoint blockade in melanoma. Only in-frame clones appear in the TCRdb table, and some are missing; sequencing was by immunoSEQ multiplex PCR. Of more than 10,000 clones listed, less than 80% are singletons. Treatment indicated: randomized to nivolumab then ipilimumab (arm A) or the reverse (arm B). Here the sequenced sample was CD8+ T cells sorted from blood (inferred from file names), taken from a patient given nivolumab and ipilimumab in sequence. These receptors were collected from a human donor with melanoma.

This clone was seen just once. This chain connects TRBV13 to TRBJ2-1; D possibly corresponds to TRBD2 (5 bases). The CDR3 sequence is 15 residues long. Germline assignment: CDR1 PRHDT and CDR2 FYEKMQ (reference sequence). Trimming took 0 bases from V and 7 from J, leaving 13 bases between them. CDR3 loop: CASSLGRGRGNEQFF. CDR3 DNA: TGTGCCAGCAGCTTAGGCCGGGGTAGAGGTAATGAGCAGTTCTTC.

J is TRBJ1-1 and V is TRBV5-6; no clear D gene. CDR3 length equals 12 residues. The V end lost 2 bases, the J end lost 6 bases, and 8 bases lay between the germline ends. The germline gives CDR1 SGHDT, CDR2 YYEEEE. CDR3 sequence reads: CASSFGNAEAFF. CDR3 coding DNA: TGTGCCAGCAGCTTCGGTAACGCTGAAGCTTTCTTT.

The chain's CDR3 is CASSSDRDTF. The CDR3 nucleotides are TGTGCCAGCAGCTCTGACAGGGACACCTTC. V usage is TRBV7-6 and J usage is TRBJ1-2; 7 bases map to TRBD1. There are 10 residues in the CDR3. J lost 12 bases, V lost 4 bases, and 2 bases had no gene match. Germline CDR1 and CDR2: SGHVS and FNYEAQ.

The V gene is TRBV25-1, the J gene TRBJ2-1; the match to TRBD1 covers 10 bases. The CDR3 has 16 residues. Germline values: CDR1 MGHDK, CDR2 SYGVNS. V trimming: 7 bases; J trimming: 4 bases; junction bases outside the gene matches: 10. The CDR3 loop reads CASTLSGTGVYNEQFF. DNA of the CDR3: TGTGCCAGCACCCTCTCCGGGACAGGGGTTTACAATGAGCAGTTCTTC. Filled out from reference TRBV25-1 and TRBJ2-1, the complete variable domain reads EADIYQTPRYLVIGTGKKITLECSQTMGHDKMYWYQQDPGMELHLIHYSYGVNSTEKGDLSSESTVSRIRTEHFPLTLESARPSHTSQYLCASTLSGTGVYNEQFFGPGTRLTVL.

Points on this clone: At one end the junction does not follow the germline gene, possibly because of a read error. The same CDR3 also results from other DNA sequences found in this sample. In DNA, the CDR3 is TGCGCCAGCAGGACCGGGGTAACGGCCGGGGAGCTGTTTTTT. Protein: CASRTGVTAGELFF. The chain recombines TRBV27 with TRBJ2-2, with a weak D call TRBD2 (5 bases). This CDR3 contains 14 residues. Germline loops: CDR1 MNHEY, CDR2 SMNVEV (reference sequence).

The chain links TRBV7-9 to TRBJ2-7, with 10 bases aligning to TRBD2. The CDR3 has 16 amino acids. J lost 4 bases, V lost 5 bases, and 11 bases had no gene match. The germline V gene encodes CDR1 SEHNR and CDR2 FQNEAQ (reference sequence). The CDR3 sequence: CASSPSRLAGEYEQYF. The CDR3 DNA reads as TGTGCCAGCAGCCCCAGTAGGCTAGCGGGAGAGTACGAGCAGTACTTC.